This T cell receptor (beta chain) is drawn from a study of blood T cell repertoires in COVID-19. In its sample, this clone was seen once. CDR3 length equals 15 residues. Germline V CDR1 and CDR2: MNHEY, SVGAGI. Trimming stripped 6 bases from V and 2 bases from J, with 16 bases between. Some clones are missing from TCRdb's copy, which holds only in-frame ones; the method was immunoSEQ multiplex PCR. The data contain roughly 99,000 clones, 80% to 85% of them singletons. The chain couples TRBV6-5 to TRBJ2-5, with D tentatively TRBD2 (7 bases). The sequence was collected from a man between 65 and 85 years old with acute or convalescent COVID-19. The sequenced sample consisted of peripheral blood. CDR3 protein: CASRTGGANQETQYF. In nucleotides, the CDR3 is TGTGCCAGCAGGACTGGGGGGGCGAATCAAGAGACCCAGTACTTC.